The entry below gives a single TCR beta chain sequence along with its context. Its specificity is not known. Germline values: CDR1 DFQATT, CDR2 SNEGSKA (reference sequence). Trimming shortened V by 4 bases and J by 9 bases, and 16 bases separated the two germline ends. CDR3 length: 13 amino acids. The sample comes from a study of blood T cells in healthy people across ages. Whole-study findings and limits: Strong correlation existed between TCR beta diversity and naive T cell percentage.

A second PCR of 7 to 11 cycles used a sample-barcoded 5' primer and a J-beta primer mix. TCRdb ran MiXCR on the 5' RACE reads and lists one entry per CDR3 protein. The table records 650,000 to 800,000 distinct CDR3 sequences, roughly 44% of them present only once. This TCR derives from a man between 60 and 75 years old in good health. The chain uses TRBV20-1 and TRBJ2-1; D possibly uses TRBD1 or TRBD2 (5 bases each). Sequences were obtained from blood. The CDR3 DNA sequence: TGCAGTGCTATAGGGGCCGACGGGGTTGAGCAGTTCTTC. It translates to CSAIGADGVEQFF.